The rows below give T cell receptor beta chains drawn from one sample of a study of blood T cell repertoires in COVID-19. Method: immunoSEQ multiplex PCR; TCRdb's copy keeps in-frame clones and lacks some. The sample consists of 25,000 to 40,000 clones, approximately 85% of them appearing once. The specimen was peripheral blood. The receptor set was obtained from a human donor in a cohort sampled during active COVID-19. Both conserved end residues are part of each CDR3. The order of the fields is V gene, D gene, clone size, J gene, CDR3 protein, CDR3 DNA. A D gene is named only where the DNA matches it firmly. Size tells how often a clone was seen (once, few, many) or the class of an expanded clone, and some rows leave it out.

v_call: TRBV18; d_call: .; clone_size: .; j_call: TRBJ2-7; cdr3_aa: CASSPPAGTYEQYF; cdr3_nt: TGTGCCAGCTCACCACCGGCCGGGACCTACGAGCAGTACTTC
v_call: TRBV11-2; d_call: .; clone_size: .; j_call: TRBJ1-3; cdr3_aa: CASSPRGGPITGNTIYF; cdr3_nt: TGTGCCAGCAGCCCGCGGGGGGGACCCATAACGGGAAACACCATATATTTT
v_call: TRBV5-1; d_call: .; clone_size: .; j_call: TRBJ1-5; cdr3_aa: CASSPEGNNQPQHF; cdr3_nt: TGCGCCAGCAGCCCCGAGGGAAACAATCAGCCCCAGCATTTT
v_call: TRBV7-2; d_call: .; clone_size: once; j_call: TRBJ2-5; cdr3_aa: CASSLPNSETQYF; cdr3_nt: TGTGCCAGCAGCTTACCCAATTCCGAGACCCAGTACTTC
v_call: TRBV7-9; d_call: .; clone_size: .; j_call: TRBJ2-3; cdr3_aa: CASSLRTSGLTDTQYF; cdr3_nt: TGTGCCAGCAGCCTTAGGACATCAGGCCTCACAGATACGCAGTATTTT
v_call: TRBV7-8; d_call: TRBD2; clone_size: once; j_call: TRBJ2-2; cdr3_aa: CASSLGAVRGANTGELFF; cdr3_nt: TGTGCCAGCAGCTTAGGGGCTGTACGGGGGGCGAACACCGGGGAGCTGTTTTTT
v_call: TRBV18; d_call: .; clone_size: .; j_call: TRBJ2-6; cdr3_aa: CASSLTGSGANVLTF; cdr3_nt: TGTGCCAGCTCCCTTACAGGGTCTGGGGCCAACGTCCTGACTTTC
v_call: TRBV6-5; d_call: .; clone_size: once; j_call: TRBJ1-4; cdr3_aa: CASSRARGNEKLFF; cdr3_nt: TGTGCCAGCAGCCGGGCTCGGGGTAATGAAAAACTGTTTTTT
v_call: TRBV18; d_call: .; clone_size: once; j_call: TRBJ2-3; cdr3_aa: CASSPTGWDTQYF; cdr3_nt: TGTGCCAGCTCACCCACAGGGTGGGATACGCAGTATTTT
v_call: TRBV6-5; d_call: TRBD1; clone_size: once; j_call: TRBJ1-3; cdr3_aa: CASRTGGISGNTIYF; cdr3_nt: TGTGCCAGCAGGACAGGGGGCATCTCTGGAAACACCATATATTTT
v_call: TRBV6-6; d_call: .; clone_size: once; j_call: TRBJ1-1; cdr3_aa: CASSVDRMNTEAFF; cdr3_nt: TGTGCCAGCAGCGTAGACAGGATGAACACTGAAGCTTTCTTT
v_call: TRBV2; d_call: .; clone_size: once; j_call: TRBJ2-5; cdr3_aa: CASSEVGSSGETQYF; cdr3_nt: TGTGCCAGCAGTGAAGTTGGGAGCAGCGGGGAGACCCAGTACTTC
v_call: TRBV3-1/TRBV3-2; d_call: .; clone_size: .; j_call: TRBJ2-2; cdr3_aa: CASSPLSANTGELFF; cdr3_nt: TGTGCCAGCAGCCCTTTATCCGCGAACACCGGGGAGCTGTTTTTT
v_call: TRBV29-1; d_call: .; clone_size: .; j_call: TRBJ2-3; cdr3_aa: CSCDGQNTDTQYF; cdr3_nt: TGCAGCTGCGATGGACAGAACACAGATACGCAGTATTTT
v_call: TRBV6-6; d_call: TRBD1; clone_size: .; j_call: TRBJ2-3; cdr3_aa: CASSSGQGTDTQYF; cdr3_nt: TGTGCCAGCAGCTCGGGACAGGGGACAGATACGCAGTATTTT
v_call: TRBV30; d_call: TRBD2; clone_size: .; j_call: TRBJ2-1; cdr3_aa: CAWSRGWGLAVHNEQFF; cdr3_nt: TGTGCCTGGAGTCGGGGGTGGGGACTAGCGGTCCACAATGAGCAGTTCTTC
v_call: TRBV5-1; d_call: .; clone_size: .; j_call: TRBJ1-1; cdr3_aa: CASRLAENTEAFF; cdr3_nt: TGCGCCAGCCGGCTGGCGGAGAACACTGAAGCTTTCTTT
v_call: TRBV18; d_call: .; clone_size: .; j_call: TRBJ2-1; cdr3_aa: CASSPGGEQFF; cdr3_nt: TGTGCCAGCTCACCGGGGGGTGAGCAGTTCTTC
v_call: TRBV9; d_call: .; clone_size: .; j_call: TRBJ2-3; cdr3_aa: CASSVEGARPDTQYF; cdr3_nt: TGTGCCAGCAGCGTAGAGGGAGCAAGGCCAGATACGCAGTATTTT
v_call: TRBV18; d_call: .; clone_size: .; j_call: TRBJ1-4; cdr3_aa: CASSQDRYKDEKLFF; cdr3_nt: TGTGCCAGCTCACAGGACAGATATAAGGATGAAAAACTGTTTTTT
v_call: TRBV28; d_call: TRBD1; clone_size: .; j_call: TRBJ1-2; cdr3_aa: CACRKTGAYGYTF; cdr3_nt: TGTGCCTGCCGGAAAACAGGGGCCTATGGCTACACCTTC
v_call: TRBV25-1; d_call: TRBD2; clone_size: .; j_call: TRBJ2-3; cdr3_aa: CASSALAGTDTQYF; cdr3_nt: TGTGCCAGCAGTGCGCTAGCGGGCACAGATACGCAGTATTTT